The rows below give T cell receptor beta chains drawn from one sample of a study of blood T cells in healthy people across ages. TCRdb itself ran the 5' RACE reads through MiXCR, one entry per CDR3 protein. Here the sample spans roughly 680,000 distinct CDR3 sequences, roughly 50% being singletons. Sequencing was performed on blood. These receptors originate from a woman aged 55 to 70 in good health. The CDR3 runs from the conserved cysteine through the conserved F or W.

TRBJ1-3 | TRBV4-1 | CASSLQKAGNTIYF
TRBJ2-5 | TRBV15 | CATSRDLWAVQETQYF
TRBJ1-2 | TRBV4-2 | CASSQDETDSYGYTF
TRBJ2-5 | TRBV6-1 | CASRQLGLVETQYF
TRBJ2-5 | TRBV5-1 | CASSWRMGYQEAQYF
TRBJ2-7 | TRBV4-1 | CASSQDEGWSYEQYF
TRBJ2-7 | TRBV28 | CASTDRAREYDQYF
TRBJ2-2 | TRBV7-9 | CASSRGGLSNTGELFF
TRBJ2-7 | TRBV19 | CASSIVAGALSYEQYF
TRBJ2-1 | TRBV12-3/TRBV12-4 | CASIQARGHMNEQFF
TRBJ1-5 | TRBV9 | CASSAGTADMDQPQHF
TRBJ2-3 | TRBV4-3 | CASSQDVMSGTQYF
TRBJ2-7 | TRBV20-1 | CSAAPRDYGYEQYF
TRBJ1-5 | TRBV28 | CASSSGTGRQPQHF
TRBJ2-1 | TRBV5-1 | CASSGPGLAGVGGIDEQFF
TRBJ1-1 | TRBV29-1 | CSVVSGGEAFF
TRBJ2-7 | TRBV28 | CASSSGLVYEQYF
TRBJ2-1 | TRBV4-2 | CASSHSPATLFYNEQFF
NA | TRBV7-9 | CASSLASGSRYEQYF
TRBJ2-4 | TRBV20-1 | CSAFAFSGPAKNIQYF
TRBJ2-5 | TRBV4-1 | CASSQGGGYQETQYF
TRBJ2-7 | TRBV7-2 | CASSLSSGTAYEQYF
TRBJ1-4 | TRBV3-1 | CASSHGQWEKLFF
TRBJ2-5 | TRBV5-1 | CASSLGGQGQTQYF
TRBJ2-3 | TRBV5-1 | CASESGRASTDTQYF
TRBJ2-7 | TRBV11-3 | CASSHTRGYLRGEQYF
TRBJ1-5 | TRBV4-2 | CASSLARDQPQHF
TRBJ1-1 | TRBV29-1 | CSVTDPTTGENTEAFF
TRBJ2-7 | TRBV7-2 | CASSFRQNYEQYF
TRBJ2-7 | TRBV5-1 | CASSERDRATYEQYF
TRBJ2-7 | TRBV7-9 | CASSRDPSRGYEQYF
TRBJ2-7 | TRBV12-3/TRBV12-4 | CASSKQASYEQYF
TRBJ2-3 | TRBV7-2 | CASSSQIAADTQYF
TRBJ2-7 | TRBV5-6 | CASSLGVDRSSYEQYF
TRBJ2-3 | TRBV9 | CASNLPPDTQYF
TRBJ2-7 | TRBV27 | CASSPLGGTRPYEQYF
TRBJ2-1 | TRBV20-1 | CSARGPRDLWRNEQFF
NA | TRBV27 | CASSNPGTRFYNEQYF
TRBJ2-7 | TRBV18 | CASSRDRDSAQYF
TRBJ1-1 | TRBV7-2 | CASSLNERLNTEAFF
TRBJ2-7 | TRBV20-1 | CSARQDYEQYF
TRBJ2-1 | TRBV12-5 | CASGLHPMFF
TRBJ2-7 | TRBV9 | CASSPTGTGVNEQYF
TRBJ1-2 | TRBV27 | CASSSTGGTRYTF
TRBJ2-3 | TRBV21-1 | CASRTRDRGCTDTQYF
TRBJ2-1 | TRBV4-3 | CASSQEALARDEQFF
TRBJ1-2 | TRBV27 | CASSPGQGISGYTF
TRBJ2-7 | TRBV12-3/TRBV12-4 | CVSSAPEGVDISYEQYF
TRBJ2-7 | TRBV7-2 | CASSLGQISYEQYF
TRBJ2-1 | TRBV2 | CASTLTGNEQFF
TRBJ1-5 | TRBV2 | CASSEGIYQPQHF